The clone carrying this T cell receptor (beta chain) was recorded once. Antigen unknown. CDR3 length: 15 amino acids. Germline loops: CDR1 SGHAT, CDR2 FQNNGV. V shed 0 bases, J shed 5 bases, and the junction held 6 bases outside the gene matches. The data are from a study of T cell responses to AZD1222 COVID-19 vaccine. Generated by immunoSEQ multiplex PCR, the TCRdb table keeps only in-frame clones and is missing some. The sample includes about 150,000 clones, 65% to 90% of them seen just once. General observations from the study: Females made up more of the donors, who were largely white British, and clonal diversity may have come out too low. Nearly half of spike-specific TCRs reportedly target unmutated variant regions. Seropositivity was recorded at baseline in only a handful of AZD1222 recipients. Vaccine-associated CD4 TCRs spanned spike, dominant at 160-218 and 743-854.

This receptor was taken from an adult who received the MenACWY meningococcal vaccine as a control. This chain connects TRBV11-2 to TRBJ2-5; 7 bases align to TRBD2. The sample was peripheral blood, taken 28 days after the second dose of the MenACWY control vaccine. DNA for the CDR3: TGTGCCAGCAGCTTAGATGGCGCTAGCGGCGAGACCCAGTACTTC. It translates to CASSLDGASGETQYF.